The sequence of this T cell receptor (beta chain) was determined in a study of identical twins. In this sample, this clonotype turned up a few times. What it recognizes is unknown. Study-level findings and limits: Out-of-frame TCR alpha sharing observed in monozygotic twins exceeded model estimates.

V was pared by 5 bases and J by 7 bases, with 7 bases of the junction left unmatched. Per germline, CDR1 SGHTA and CDR2 FQGNSA. This CDR3 has 16 residues. cDNA carried unique molecular identifiers, and a universal primer site was added by template switching. TCRdb called the 5' RACE reads again in MiXCR, with one record for every CDR3 protein. Of 600,000 to 850,000 distinct CDR3 sequences detected, about 20% appear once; the ten largest clones hold less than 15%. These data are also associated with another study on T cells expressing NK-cell markers. Per that paper: The eight sequenced donors comprised seven who were HCMV-seropositive and one who was seronegative. With an anti-gamma-delta TCR antibody, sorting in several experiments was kept to alpha-beta TCR T cells.

The sequence came from a woman under 30 in good health. The chain combines TRBV7-2 with TRBJ2-1, with 14 positions matching TRBD2. The sample comprised PBMCs. Here the CDR3 DNA reads TGTGCCAGCAGCCCCCTTCGGACTAGCGGGGGGAATGAGCAGTTCTTC. Encoded protein: CASSPLRTSGGNEQFF.